This T cell receptor (beta chain) is drawn from a study of T cell changes during pregnancy in multiple sclerosis (dated by TCRdb to the late 2010s). About the investigation overall: In women with multiple sclerosis, the researchers looked at how the T cell repertoire shifted as pregnancy progressed.

This clone was seen a single time. There is no known antigen for this receptor. Within one base of it there is no much larger clone, and no base qualities were kept. The library was obtained by the immunoSEQ multiplex PCR assay. Imported from immuneACCESS, the table was reduced by TCRdb to in-frame sequences with V and J called. These copies leave out some clones; in studies compared against another copy, an unresolved V gene accounts for under half, and the cause of the remainder is not known. The sample table records some 51,000 clones; 85% to 95% of these occur just once. The ten top clones hold 4% to 5.5% of the sample. The CDR3 runs 12 residues from the cysteine to the phenylalanine. Only CDR3 DNA remains: 36 bases, in frame from the first base. The V and J ends are trimmed by 5 bases and 6 bases, leaving 11 bases between them. From the germline V gene, CDR1 is MNHEY and CDR2 is SVGAGI.

The receptor's source is a female donor with multiple sclerosis, enrolled in a pregnancy study. Recombination joined TRBV6-5 with TRBJ2-7; a weak D assignment points to TRBD2 (6 bases agree). The source was CD8+ T cells from peripheral blood mononuclear cells, collected in the first trimester of pregnancy. CDR3 loop: CASSGGSPEQYF. The nucleotides are TGTGCCAGCAGTGGGGGGAGCCCCGAGCAGTACTTC.